This T cell receptor (beta chain) is drawn from a study of blood T cell repertoires in COVID-19 (dated by TCRdb to the early 2020s). Looking at the study overall: Collaborator samples came from the United States, Italy and Spain and covered acute and convalescent phases of COVID-19. The prospective study material was composed of cDNA or gDNA derived from T cells, B-cell-depleted T cells, or PBMCs. Deeply sampled blood TCRbeta repertoires from subjects exposed to, actively infected with, or recovered from COVID-19 were included in the dataset. The repertoires were released in a freely available public database intended as a resource for research on the immune response to SARS-CoV-2. Samples came from the ongoing ImmuneRACE study (first 160 participants) plus 1,254 subjects from 6 global collaborators. Nearly every sample came with metadata listing a de-identified subject ID, COVID-19 status, age in years and sex. Where available, HLA class I and class II types were taken from metadata supplied by the sample provider and were not determined by assay-based typing. Broader findings and caveats from the paper: The quantity of clinical and demographic metadata differed by source and by participant and was supplied without curation.

Turning to this clone: No cognate antigen has been identified for it. Base qualities are not at hand, and no much larger clone is one base apart.

Collaborating institutions collected whole blood in K2EDTA tubes following their own protocols. For TCRbeta analysis, collaborator samples were shipped as frozen whole blood, as isolated PBMCs, or as DNA extracted from either sample type. TCRbeta CDR3 regions were amplified from genomic DNA using the immunoSEQ Assay, a bias-controlled multiplex PCR. The study's own analysis went as follows. Within the assay, amplification of reference gene primers was used to estimate how many nucleated cells each sample contained. To quantify the absolute abundance of each unique TCRbeta CDR3 rearrangement, sequence reads were collapsed and filtered. For each sample, productive Simpson clonality was calculated as the square root of Simpson's diversity index across productive rearrangements. Held by TCRdb, this immuneACCESS table contains in-frame sequences only and omits some clones. Under half of the omission traces to an unresolved V gene where checked; the cause of the rest is unknown. V and J calls and clone size are copied from that table; D and trimming were computed from the DNA. This sample comprises 150,000 to 200,000 clones, more than 75% of them detected only once. The ten largest clonotypes hold approximately 3.5% of the sample.

The junction carries 10 bases between V and J, which are trimmed by 3 bases and 4 bases respectively. The CDR3 holds 14 amino acids from the cysteine to the phenylalanine. The entry retains the CDR3 DNA only, 42 bases that are in frame from base 1. Reading the germline V gene (reference sequence) gives CDR1 LNHDA and CDR2 SQIVND. The sample was peripheral blood. The sequence joins TRBV19 to TRBJ2-1; tentative D gene TRBD1, with 6 bases matching. The TCR originated in a man aged 65 to 85 with acute or convalescent COVID-19. The nucleotide sequence is TGTGCCAGTAGTATGTGGGGGCCGTACAATGAGCAGTTCTTC. The resulting protein is CASSMWGPYNEQFF.